This is a list of T cell receptor beta chains from one sample in a study of blood T cell repertoires in COVID-19. Sequencing was performed with immunoSEQ multiplex PCR; in TCRdb, only in-frame clones are kept and a portion is missing. The sample carries 350,000 or so clones, roughly 87% recorded once. The sample comprised PBMCs or T cells enriched from blood (not recorded which). These receptor sequences come from a woman aged 25-40 years who had recovered from COVID-19. The CDR3 runs from the conserved cysteine through the conserved F or W. D genes are given only for firm matches. Some rows mark clone size as missing; the rest say once, few, many or name a class of expanded clone.

j_call | v_call | clone_size | d_call | cdr3_nt | cdr3_aa
TRBJ1-1 | TRBV28 | NA | NA | TGTGCCAGCAGGGACAGTCCTTTGAACACTGAAGCTTTCTTT | CASRDSPLNTEAFF
TRBJ1-5 | TRBV28 | once | TRBD1 | TGTGCCAGCAGCCTCCTACCCCCGGGACAGGATTTCAATCAGCCCCAGCATTTT | CASSLLPPGQDFNQPQHF
TRBJ1-2 | TRBV27 | NA | TRBD1 | TGTGCCACCGGCAGGGGGCTGAACTATGGCTACACCTTC | CATGRGLNYGYTF
TRBJ2-1 | TRBV27 | NA | TRBD2 | TGTGCCAGCAGTTCTCTAAGCGGGGGCCTTGTCAATGAGCAGTTCTTC | CASSSLSGGLVNEQFF
TRBJ1-2 | TRBV7-9 | NA | TRBD1 | TGTGCCAGCAGCCTGGCGTCAGGGGGCCTATATGGCTACACCTTC | CASSLASGGLYGYTF
TRBJ1-1 | TRBV19 | NA | NA | TGTGCCAGTAGTATCGGAGGAGGGGACACTGAAGCTTTCTTT | CASSIGGGDTEAFF
TRBJ1-5 | TRBV2 | few | NA | TGTGCCAGCCGCCCGAGCGGAGGTGGCTCCAATCAGCCCCAGCATTTT | CASRPSGGGSNQPQHF
TRBJ1-2 | TRBV6-5 | once | TRBD1 | TGTGCCAGCTTGGGGGACAGGGCAGCTCATGGCTACACCTTC | CASLGDRAAHGYTF
TRBJ2-5 | TRBV30 | NA | TRBD2 | TGTGCCTGGAGTCCGGGACTAGCGGTGAGGAAAGAGACCCAGTACTTC | CAWSPGLAVRKETQYF
TRBJ1-3 | TRBV21-1 | once | NA | TGTGCCAGCAGCAAAGGATCCGTTCCTTGCAGGGTTTTAGGAAACACCATATATTTT | CASSKGSVPCRVLGNTIYF
TRBJ2-3 | TRBV18 | NA | TRBD1 | TGTGCCAGCTCACCACAGACAGGGACAGATACGCAGTATTTT | CASSPQTGTDTQYF
TRBJ2-3 | TRBV5-1 | NA | NA | TGCGCCAGCAGCTTGGGCAGGGGCAGCACAGATACGCAGTATTTT | CASSLGRGSTDTQYF
TRBJ2-7 | TRBV28 | NA | NA | TGTGCCAGCAGTTTAGGTAAAGGACAGTTCCGATCGGGATATTACGAGCAGTACTTC | CASSLGKGQFRSGYYEQYF
TRBJ1-4 | TRBV5-5 | once | NA | TGTGCCAGCAGCTTGGCTACAGGGTCTAATGAAAAACTGTTTTTT | CASSLATGSNEKLFF
TRBJ2-7 | TRBV2 | NA | NA | TGTGCCAGCAGTCTACAGGGCCACGACGAGCAGTACTTC | CASSLQGHDEQYF
TRBJ1-2 | TRBV28 | few | TRBD1 | TGTGCCAGCAGTTTAAGGGACAGGGTCTATGGCTACACCTTC | CASSLRDRVYGYTF
TRBJ2-7 | TRBV28 | NA | TRBD1 | TGTGCCAGCAGTTTATTAATCGGACAGGGCTACGAGCAGTACTTC | CASSLLIGQGYEQYF
TRBJ1-2 | TRBV5-1 | NA | TRBD1 | TGCGCCAGCAGCCCACGGGACAGCCCTACCTCGAACTATGGCTACACCTTC | CASSPRDSPTSNYGYTF
TRBJ1-1 | TRBV14 | NA | TRBD1 | TGTGCCAGCAGCCAAGTGGGACAGGGGAATGAAGCTTTCTTT | CASSQVGQGNEAFF
TRBJ1-3 | TRBV5-1 | NA | NA | TGCGCCAGCAGCTTGACACAGGGAGGAAACACCATATATTTT | CASSLTQGGNTIYF
TRBJ1-2 | TRBV10-2 | NA | NA | TGCGCCAGCAGTGAGTCGGAGGCTCTCAACTATGGCTACACCTTC | CASSESEALNYGYTF
TRBJ1-5 | TRBV6-5 | NA | NA | TGTGCCAGCACCTCCTCGGGGGGCGGTCAGCCCCAGCATTTT | CASTSSGGGQPQHF
TRBJ2-2 | TRBV11-2 | NA | TRBD1 | TGTGCCAGCAGCTTAGGGACAGGGGGCACCGGGGAGCTGTTTTTT | CASSLGTGGTGELFF
TRBJ2-1 | TRBV19 | NA | NA | TGTGCCAGTAGTCCAGACTCCACCAGACTCAACAATGAGCAGTTCTTC | CASSPDSTRLNNEQFF
TRBJ2-7 | TRBV30 | NA | NA | TGTGCCTGGAGTGTACTCAACCGAGGAGAGCAGTACTTC | CAWSVLNRGEQYF
TRBJ2-5 | TRBV7-9 | NA | NA | TGTGCCAGCAGCGCAGGGACTCGACTACAAGAGACCCAGTACTTC | CASSAGTRLQETQYF
TRBJ2-3 | TRBV29-1 | NA | TRBD2 | TGCAGCGTTGGACCTAGCGGGGGGGATACGCAGTATTTT | CSVGPSGGDTQYF
TRBJ1-6 | TRBV6-2/TRBV6-3 | NA | NA | TGTGCCAGCAGTTACGAGGGTAGGAATTCACCCCTCCACTTT | CASSYEGRNSPLHF
TRBJ1-2 | TRBV6-1 | few | NA | TGTGCCAGCAGTGAACAGAAACCGGGTTACACCTTC | CASSEQKPGYTF
TRBJ1-2 | TRBV3-1/TRBV3-2 | NA | NA | TGTGCCAGCAGCCCCAGGGCCGCGTATGGCTACACCTTC | CASSPRAAYGYTF
TRBJ2-5 | TRBV18 | NA | TRBD2 | TGTGCCAGCTCAGCGGGGGACCAAGAGACCCAGTACTTC | CASSAGDQETQYF
TRBJ2-1 | TRBV7-2 | few | NA | TGTGCCAGCAGCTCCCAGGGGCGGGGGCCAACGGGTGAGCAGTTCTTC | CASSSQGRGPTGEQFF
TRBJ2-7 | TRBV7-2 | NA | NA | TGTGCCAGCAGCCCAGGGGGGATCATAAGCTCCTACGAGCAGTACTTC | CASSPGGIISSYEQYF
TRBJ1-2 | TRBV7-9 | NA | TRBD1 | TGTGCCAGCAGCGGACAGGGGCTAAACTATGGCTACACCTTC | CASSGQGLNYGYTF
TRBJ1-2 | TRBV20-1 | NA | NA | TGCAGTGCCCGAGCGGGGATCGGCTACACCTTC | CSARAGIGYTF
TRBJ1-1 | TRBV19 | NA | NA | TGTGCCAGTAGTATTCGGGACTTCGGGAACACTGAAGCTTTCTTT | CASSIRDFGNTEAFF
TRBJ1-1 | TRBV5-1 | once | NA | TGCGCCAGCAGCAGAGGGGGGGAGGCCGAAGCTTTCTTT | CASSRGGEAEAFF
TRBJ2-1 | TRBV19 | NA | TRBD2 | TGTGCCAGTAGGGTGAAGACTAGCGGGGGGTACAATGAGCAGTTCTTC | CASRVKTSGGYNEQFF
TRBJ2-1 | TRBV5-1 | NA | NA | TGCGCCAGCAGCTTGGAACGGGGGTCCTACAATGAGCAGTTCTTC | CASSLERGSYNEQFF
TRBJ1-3 | TRBV19 | NA | NA | TGTGCCAGTAGTAGAGCCCTCAGGGGCCCTTCTGGAAACACCATATATTTT | CASSRALRGPSGNTIYF
TRBJ2-5 | TRBV9 | NA | NA | TGTGCCACCCCCAGGCATGGTCAGCACTTTCTTGAGACCCAGTACTTC | CATPRHGQHFLETQYF
TRBJ1-2 | TRBV12-3/TRBV12-4 | few | NA | TGTGCCAGCAGTTTTGGCCAGGGCTACACCTTC | CASSFGQGYTF
TRBJ1-4 | TRBV28 | once | TRBD1 | TGTGCCAGCAGTTTATTAGGGGACAGGGGCTCGGGTAATGAAAAACTGTTTTTT | CASSLLGDRGSGNEKLFF
TRBJ1-4 | TRBV7-9 | NA | TRBD1 | TGTGCCAGCAGCCGCGTTTCCGGGACAGGGGATGAAAAACTGTTTTTT | CASSRVSGTGDEKLFF
TRBJ2-7 | TRBV6-1 | once | TRBD1 | TGTGCCAGCAGTGACCCAGGGGGCCACGAGCAGTACTTC | CASSDPGGHEQYF
TRBJ1-2 | TRBV5-4 | NA | NA | TGTGCCAGCAGCCGGGAGCCGACGGACTATGGCTACACCTTC | CASSREPTDYGYTF
TRBJ2-5 | TRBV6-5 | NA | NA | TGTGCCAGCAGGGGGGGGCCTGAGACCCAGTACTTC | CASRGGPETQYF
TRBJ1-6 | TRBV19 | NA | NA | TGTGCCAGTAGTCCTGCGGGGGATTCACCCCTCCACTTT | CASSPAGDSPLHF
TRBJ1-2 | TRBV9 | NA | NA | TGTGCCAGCAGCCCCCGGGACAACGCTAACTATGGCTACACCTTC | CASSPRDNANYGYTF
TRBJ2-5 | TRBV9 | NA | TRBD2 | TGTGCCAGCAGCTTGGGCCCCGGACTAGCGGGGGGGCGGCAGACCCAGTACTTC | CASSLGPGLAGGRQTQYF
TRBJ2-3 | TRBV6-4 | NA | NA | TGTGCCAGCAGTGACGTCGGGGGTAGCACAGATACGCAGTATTTT | CASSDVGGSTDTQYF
TRBJ1-2 | TRBV5-1 | NA | NA | TGCGCCAGCAGCCAAGAGACATCCTATGGCTACACCTTC | CASSQETSYGYTF
TRBJ2-7 | TRBV19 | NA | TRBD1 | TGTGCCAGCGGACAGGGGGCGAGGTACGAGCAGTACTTC | CASGQGARYEQYF
TRBJ2-5 | TRBV14 | NA | NA | TGTGCCAGCAGCCAAGATATAAGGCGGGGTAGGGAGACCCAGTACTTC | CASSQDIRRGRETQYF
TRBJ1-4 | TRBV19 | NA | TRBD1 | TGTGCCAGTAGTAGCCCGGGACAGCTTAATGAAAAACTGTTTTTT | CASSSPGQLNEKLFF
TRBJ2-5 | TRBV4-1 | NA | NA | TGCGCCAGCAGCCGTCTCGGCGGGGAGACCCAGTACTTC | CASSRLGGETQYF